This paragraph reports one T cell receptor beta chain. The study drew participants aged about 18 to 89 years from approximately 23 US areas. Membership in each cohort depended on participant-reported clinical history. This entry comes from a study of blood T cell repertoires in COVID-19. The authors' processing: Reference gene primer amplification gave estimated nucleated cell counts. The data were produced by immunoSEQ multiplex PCR, yet TCRdb's version contains in-frame clones alone and is incomplete. That table gives V, J and clone size, and the DNA gave D and trimming. In the table there are about 400,000 clones, roughly 87% of which are singletons. The CDR3 covers 14 residues. Germline CDR1 reads MNHEY; CDR2 reads SVGAGI. V gave up 6 bases and J gave up 6 bases; unmatched junction bases: 11.

This clonotype originated in a woman aged 40 to 50 with acute COVID-19. Source material: PBMCs or T cells enriched from blood (not recorded which). The V call is TRBV6-5, the J call TRBJ2-7, with 7 positions matching TRBD1. CDR3 DNA sequence: TGTGCCAGCAGGATTTCGACAGGGCCGGGCGAGCAGTACTTC. This gives the protein CASRISTGPGEQYF.